This TCR beta chain was sequenced during a study of OX40 agonist ivuxolimab in advanced cancers. Across the study: Given to patients was ivuxolimab, an agonistic anti-OX40 (CD134) antibody. Enrollees could have had prior anti-PD-1, anti-PD-L1 or anti-CTLA-4 therapy, which 40% to 45% had received. Study outcomes and limitations: Clones of CD4+ and CD8+ blood T cells grew by week 6 at doses of 0.1 to 3.0 mg/kg. Low normalized T-cell clonal expansion was additionally recorded for some nonresponders.

Sequencing used immunoSEQ multiplex PCR; TCRdb keeps in-frame clones, though not all of them. The data contain about 74,000 clones, around 80% of them singletons. With regard to this clone: Its specificity is unknown.

The CDR3 is 15 residues long. Looked up from germline, CDR1 is MNHEY and CDR2 is SVGAGI. Trimming cost V 0 bases and J 1 base, with 7 bases left between them. The gene calls are TRBV6-5 and TRBJ1-5; D not certain. The sequence came from an adult with an advanced solid tumor such as melanoma, head and neck, liver or kidney cancer. Sequenced here: CD4+ or CD8+ T cells sorted from blood, sampled in a trial of the OX40 agonist ivuxolimab. For the CDR3, the DNA is TGTGCCAGCAGTTACTCGATGCGGAGCAATCAGCCCCAGCATTTT. Translating gives CASSYSMRSNQPQHF.